This T cell receptor beta chain was recovered during a study of blood T cell repertoires in COVID-19. Study overall: Spain, Italy and the United States supplied samples that represented acute and convalescent COVID-19.

Profiled with immunoSEQ multiplex PCR; TCRdb holds only in-frame clones, not every one. The data show 100,000 to 150,000 clones, approximately 74% seen once. Germline V gene sequence: CDR1 MNHEY, CDR2 SVGAGI. V was clipped by 1 base and J by 0 bases, with 7 bases between them. This CDR3 spans 16 amino acids. Sequencing was performed on peripheral blood. This chain uses TRBV6-5 with TRBJ2-6, with a weak D call TRBD2 (5 bases). The TCR comes from a man older than 75 with COVID-19, enrolled during active disease. In DNA, the CDR3 is TGTGCCAGCAGTTACTATCGGGGCTCTGGGGCCAACGTCCTGACTTTC. This translates into CASSYYRGSGANVLTF.